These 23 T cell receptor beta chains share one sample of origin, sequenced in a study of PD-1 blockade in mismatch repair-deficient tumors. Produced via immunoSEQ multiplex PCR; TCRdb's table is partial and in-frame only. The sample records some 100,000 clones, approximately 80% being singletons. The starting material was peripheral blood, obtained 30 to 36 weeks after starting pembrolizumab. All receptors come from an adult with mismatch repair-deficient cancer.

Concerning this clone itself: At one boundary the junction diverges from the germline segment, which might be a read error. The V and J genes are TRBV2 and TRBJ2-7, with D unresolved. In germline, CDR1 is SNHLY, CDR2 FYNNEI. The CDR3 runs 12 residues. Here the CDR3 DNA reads TGTGCCAGCAGTGAATTTACAGAGAAGTCAGACTTC. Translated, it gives CASSEFTEKSDF.

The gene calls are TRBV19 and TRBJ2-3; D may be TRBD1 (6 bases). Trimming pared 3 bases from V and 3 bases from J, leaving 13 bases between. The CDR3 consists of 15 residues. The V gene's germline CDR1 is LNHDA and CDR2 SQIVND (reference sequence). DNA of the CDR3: TGTGCCAGTAGTATCGCGGCAGGGGAAACAGATACGCAGTATTTT. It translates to CASSIAAGETDTQYF.

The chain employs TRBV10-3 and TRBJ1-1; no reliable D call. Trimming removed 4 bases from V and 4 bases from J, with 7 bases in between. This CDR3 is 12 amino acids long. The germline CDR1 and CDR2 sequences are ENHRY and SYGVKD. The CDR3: CAISATATEAFF. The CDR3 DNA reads TGTGCCATCAGTGCCACAGCCACTGAAGCTTTCTTT.

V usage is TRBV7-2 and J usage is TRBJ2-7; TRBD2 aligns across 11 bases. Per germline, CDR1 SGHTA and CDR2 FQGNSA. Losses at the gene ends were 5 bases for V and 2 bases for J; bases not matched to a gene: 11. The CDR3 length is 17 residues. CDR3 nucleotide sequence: TGTGCCAGCAGCGCGAAAAGACTAGCGGGATATGCCTACGAGCAGTACTTC. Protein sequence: CASSAKRLAGYAYEQYF. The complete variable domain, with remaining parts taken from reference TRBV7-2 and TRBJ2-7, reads GAGVSQSPSNKVTEKGKDVELRCDPISGHTALYWYRQSLGQGLEFLIYFQGNSAPDKSGLPSDRFSAERTGGSVSTLTIQRTQQEDSAVYLCASSAKRLAGYAYEQYFGPGTRLTVT.

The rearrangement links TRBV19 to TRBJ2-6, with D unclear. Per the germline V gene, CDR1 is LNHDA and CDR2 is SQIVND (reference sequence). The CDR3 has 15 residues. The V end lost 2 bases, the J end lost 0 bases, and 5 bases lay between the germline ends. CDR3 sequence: CASSIQSSGANVLTF. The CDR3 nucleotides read TGTGCCAGTAGTATACAATCCTCTGGGGCCAACGTCCTGACTTTC.

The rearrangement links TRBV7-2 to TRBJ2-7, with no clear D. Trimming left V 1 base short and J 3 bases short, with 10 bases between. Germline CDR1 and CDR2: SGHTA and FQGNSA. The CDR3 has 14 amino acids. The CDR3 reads CASSLGGYSYEQYF. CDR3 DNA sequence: TGTGCCAGCAGCTTAGGAGGCTATAGCTACGAGCAGTACTTC. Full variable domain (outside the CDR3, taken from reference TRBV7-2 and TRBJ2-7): GAGVSQSPSNKVTEKGKDVELRCDPISGHTALYWYRQSLGQGLEFLIYFQGNSAPDKSGLPSDRFSAERTGGSVSTLTIQRTQQEDSAVYLCASSLGGYSYEQYFGPGTRLTVT.

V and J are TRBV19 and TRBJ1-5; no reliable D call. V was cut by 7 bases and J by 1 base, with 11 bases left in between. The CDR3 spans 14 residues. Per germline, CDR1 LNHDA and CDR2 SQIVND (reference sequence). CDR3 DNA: TGTGCCAGTACCATAGGAGGCAGCAATCAGCCCCAGCATTTT. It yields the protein CASTIGGSNQPQHF.

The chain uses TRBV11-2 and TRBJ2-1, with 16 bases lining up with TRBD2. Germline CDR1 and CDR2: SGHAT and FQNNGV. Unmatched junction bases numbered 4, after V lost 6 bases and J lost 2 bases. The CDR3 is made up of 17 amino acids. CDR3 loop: CASREGLAGGTYNEQFF. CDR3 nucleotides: TGTGCCAGCAGGGAGGGACTAGCGGGAGGGACCTACAATGAGCAGTTCTTC.

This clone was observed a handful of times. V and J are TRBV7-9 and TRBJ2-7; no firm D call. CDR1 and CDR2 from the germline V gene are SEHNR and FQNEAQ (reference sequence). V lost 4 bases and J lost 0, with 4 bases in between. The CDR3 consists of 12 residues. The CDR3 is CASSSSSYEQYF. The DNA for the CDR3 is TGTGCCAGCAGCTCGAGCTCCTACGAGCAGTACTTC.

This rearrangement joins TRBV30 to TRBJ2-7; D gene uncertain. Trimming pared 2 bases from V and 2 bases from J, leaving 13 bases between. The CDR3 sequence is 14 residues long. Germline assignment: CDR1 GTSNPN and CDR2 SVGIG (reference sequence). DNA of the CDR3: TGTGCCTGGAGTAAACGGGTGACGACCTACGAGCAGTACTTC. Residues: CAWSKRVTTYEQYF.

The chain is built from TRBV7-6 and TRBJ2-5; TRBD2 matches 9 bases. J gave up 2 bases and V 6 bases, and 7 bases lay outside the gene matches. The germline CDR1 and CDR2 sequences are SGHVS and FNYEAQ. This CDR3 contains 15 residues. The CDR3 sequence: CASRGAGGSQETQYF. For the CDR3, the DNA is TGTGCCAGCAGGGGAGCGGGAGGCAGTCAAGAGACCCAGTACTTC.

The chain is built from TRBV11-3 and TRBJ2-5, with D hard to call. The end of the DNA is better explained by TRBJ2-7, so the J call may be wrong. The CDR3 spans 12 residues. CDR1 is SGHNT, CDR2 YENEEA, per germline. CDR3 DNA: TGTGCCAGCAGCCGGAGTGGTTACGAGCAGTACTTC. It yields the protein CASSRSGYEQYF.

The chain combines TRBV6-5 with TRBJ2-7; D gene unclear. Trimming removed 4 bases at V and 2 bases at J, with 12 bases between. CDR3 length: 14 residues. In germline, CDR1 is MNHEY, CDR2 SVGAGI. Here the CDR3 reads CASSSDQAPYEQYF. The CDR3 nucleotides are TGTGCCAGCAGTTCCGACCAGGCCCCCTACGAGCAGTACTTC.

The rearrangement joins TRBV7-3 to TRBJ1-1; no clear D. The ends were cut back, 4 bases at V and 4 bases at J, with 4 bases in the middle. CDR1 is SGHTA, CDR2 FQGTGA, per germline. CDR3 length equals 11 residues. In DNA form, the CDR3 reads TGTGCCAGCAGCTCCGGCACTGAAGCTTTCTTT. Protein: CASSSGTEAFF.

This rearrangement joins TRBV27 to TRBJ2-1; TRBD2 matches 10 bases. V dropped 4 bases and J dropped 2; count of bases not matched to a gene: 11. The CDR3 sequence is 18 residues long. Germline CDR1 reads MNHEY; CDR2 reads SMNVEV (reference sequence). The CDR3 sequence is CASSSPLSGRVPYNEQFF. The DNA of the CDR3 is TGTGCCAGCAGTTCCCCCCTCAGCGGGAGGGTCCCCTACAATGAGCAGTTCTTC.

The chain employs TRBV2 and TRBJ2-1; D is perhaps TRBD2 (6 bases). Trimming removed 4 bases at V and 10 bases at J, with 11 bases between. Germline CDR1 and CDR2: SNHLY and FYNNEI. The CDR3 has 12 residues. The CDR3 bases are TGTGCCAGCAGTGTGACTAGTCCGGAGCAGTTCTTC. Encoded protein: CASSVTSPEQFF.

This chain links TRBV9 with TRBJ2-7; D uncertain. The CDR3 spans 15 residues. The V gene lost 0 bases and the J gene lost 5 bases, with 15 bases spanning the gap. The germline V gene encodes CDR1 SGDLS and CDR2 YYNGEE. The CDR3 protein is CASSVDLPPMDEQYF. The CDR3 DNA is TGTGCCAGCAGCGTAGATCTCCCCCCTATGGACGAGCAGTACTTC.

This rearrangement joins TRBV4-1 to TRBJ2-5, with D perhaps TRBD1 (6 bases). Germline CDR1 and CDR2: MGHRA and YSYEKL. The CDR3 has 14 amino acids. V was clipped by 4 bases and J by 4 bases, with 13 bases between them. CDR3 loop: CASSRSTGRETQYF. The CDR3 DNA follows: TGCGCCAGCAGCCGATCCACAGGGCGAGAGACCCAGTACTTC.

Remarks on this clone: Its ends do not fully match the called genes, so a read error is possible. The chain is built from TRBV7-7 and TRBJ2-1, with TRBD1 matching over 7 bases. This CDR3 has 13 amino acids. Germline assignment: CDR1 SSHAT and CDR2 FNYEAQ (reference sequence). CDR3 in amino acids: CASSSGTDNEQFF. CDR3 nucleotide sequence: TGTGCTAGCAGCTCCGGGACAGACAATGAGCAGTTCTTC.

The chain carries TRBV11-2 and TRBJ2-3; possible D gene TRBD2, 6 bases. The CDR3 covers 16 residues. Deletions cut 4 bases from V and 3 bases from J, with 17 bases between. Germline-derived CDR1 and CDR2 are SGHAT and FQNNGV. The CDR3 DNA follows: TGTGCCAGCAGCTCAACACACGGGACTCTTACAGATACGCAGTATTTT. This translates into CASSSTHGTLTDTQYF.

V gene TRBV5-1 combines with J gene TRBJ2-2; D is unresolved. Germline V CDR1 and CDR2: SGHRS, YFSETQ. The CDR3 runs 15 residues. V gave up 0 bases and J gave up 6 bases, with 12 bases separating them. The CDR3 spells CASSLASGVAGELFF. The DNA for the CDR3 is TGCGCCAGCAGCTTGGCGTCAGGAGTTGCCGGGGAGCTGTTTTTT. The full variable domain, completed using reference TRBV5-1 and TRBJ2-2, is KAGVTQTPRYLIKTRGQQVTLSCSPISGHRSVSWYQQTPGQGLQFLFEYFSETQRNKGNFPGRFSGRQFSNSRSEMNVSTLELGDSALYLCASSLASGVAGELFFGEGSRLTVL.

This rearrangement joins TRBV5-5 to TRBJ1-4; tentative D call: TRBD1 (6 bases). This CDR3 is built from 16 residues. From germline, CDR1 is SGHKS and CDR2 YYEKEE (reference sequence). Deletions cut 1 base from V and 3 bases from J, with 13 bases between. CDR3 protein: CASSLLGGRPNEKLFF. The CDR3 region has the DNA TGTGCCAGCAGCTTGTTGGGGGGCAGACCTAATGAAAAACTGTTTTTT.

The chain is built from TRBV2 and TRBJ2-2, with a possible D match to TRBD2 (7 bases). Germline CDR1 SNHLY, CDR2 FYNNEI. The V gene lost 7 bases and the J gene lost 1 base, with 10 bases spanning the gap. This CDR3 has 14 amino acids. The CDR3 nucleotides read TGTGCCAGCAAGGGGGGGCAGAACACCGGGGAGCTGTTTTTT. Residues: CASKGGQNTGELFF.